This T cell receptor beta chain was identified in a study of cytomegalovirus exposure and HLA in healthy donors. Assay used: immunoSEQ multiplex PCR; TCRdb lists only in-frame clones, some missing. The repertoire consists of about 160,000 clones, with about 90% occurring once and the leading ten covering roughly 3%. The germline V gene encodes CDR1 MNHNS and CDR2 SASEGT. V was pared by 1 base and J by 8 bases, with 9 bases of the junction left unmatched. The CDR3 is 16 amino acids. The J gene is TRBJ1-4, the V gene TRBV6-1; 8 bases fit TRBD1. The clonotype was recovered from a woman aged 18 to 35 in good health and CMV-seropositive. What was sequenced was PBMCs. CDR3 sequence: CASSEGQGAPGEKLFF. The CDR3 nucleotides are TGTGCCAGCAGTGAAGGGCAGGGGGCGCCGGGCGAAAAACTGTTTTTT.